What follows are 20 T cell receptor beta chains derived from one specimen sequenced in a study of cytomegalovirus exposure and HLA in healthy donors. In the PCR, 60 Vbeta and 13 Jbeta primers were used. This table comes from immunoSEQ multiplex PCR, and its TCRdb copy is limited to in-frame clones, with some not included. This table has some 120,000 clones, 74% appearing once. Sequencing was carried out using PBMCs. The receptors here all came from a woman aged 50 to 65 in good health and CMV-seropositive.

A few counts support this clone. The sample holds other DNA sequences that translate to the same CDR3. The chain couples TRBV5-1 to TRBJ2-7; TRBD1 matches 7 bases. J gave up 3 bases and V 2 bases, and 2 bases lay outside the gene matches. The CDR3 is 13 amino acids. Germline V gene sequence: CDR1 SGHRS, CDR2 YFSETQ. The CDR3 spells CASSFAGGYEQYF. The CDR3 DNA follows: TGCGCCAGCAGCTTCGCAGGGGGCTACGAGCAGTACTTC. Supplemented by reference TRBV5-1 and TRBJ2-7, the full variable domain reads KAGVTQTPRYLIKTRGQQVTLSCSPISGHRSVSWYQQTPGQGLQFLFEYFSETQRNKGNFPGRFSGRQFSNSRSEMNVSTLELGDSALYLCASSFAGGYEQYFGPGTRLTVT.

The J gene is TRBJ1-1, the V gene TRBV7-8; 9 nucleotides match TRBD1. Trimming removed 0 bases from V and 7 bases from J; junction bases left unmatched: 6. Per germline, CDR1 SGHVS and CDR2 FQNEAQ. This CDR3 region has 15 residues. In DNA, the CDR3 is TGTGCCAGCAGCTTAGCCGGGACAGGGCTCAGTGAAGCTTTCTTT. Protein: CASSLAGTGLSEAFF.

CDR3 coding DNA: TGTGCCAGCAGCCAAGAGGGGGGGAGGGGCTCCTACGAGCAGTACTTC. Residues: CASSQEGGRGSYEQYF. The chain employs TRBV4-2 and TRBJ2-7; 7 positions agree with TRBD2. The CDR3 sequence is 16 residues long. Germline loops: CDR1 LGHNA, CDR2 YNFKEQ. Losses at the gene ends were 0 bases for V and 0 bases for J; bases not matched to a gene: 5.

The CDR3 sequence: CASSGPTRVPSTRTF. CDR3 DNA: TGTGCCAGCAGTGGACCAACCAGGGTTCCGTCGACTAGGACCTTC. This chain joins TRBV6-5 and TRBJ1-2; D is possibly TRBD1 (5 bases). Germline CDR1 reads MNHEY; CDR2 reads SVGAGI. The CDR3 sequence is 15 residues long. With 5 bases removed from V and 14 bases from J, the gap between germline ends came to 27 bases.

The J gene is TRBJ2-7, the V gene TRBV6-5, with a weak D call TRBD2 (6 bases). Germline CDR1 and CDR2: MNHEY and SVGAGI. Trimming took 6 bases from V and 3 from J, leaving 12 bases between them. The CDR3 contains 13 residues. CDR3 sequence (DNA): TGTGCCAGCAGAGAAGGAGGGTACTACGAGCAGTACTTC. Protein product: CASREGGYYEQYF.

CDR3 nucleotides: TGTGCCAGCAGCTCTCTTCCTAGCGGGGGGTACAATGAGCAGTTCTTC. Protein sequence: CASSSLPSGGYNEQFF. The chain combines TRBV7-2 with TRBJ2-1, with 11 bases that match TRBD2. Germline CDR1 SGHTA, CDR2 FQGNSA. V dropped 4 bases and J dropped 4; count of bases not matched to a gene: 6. The length of the CDR3 is 16 residues.

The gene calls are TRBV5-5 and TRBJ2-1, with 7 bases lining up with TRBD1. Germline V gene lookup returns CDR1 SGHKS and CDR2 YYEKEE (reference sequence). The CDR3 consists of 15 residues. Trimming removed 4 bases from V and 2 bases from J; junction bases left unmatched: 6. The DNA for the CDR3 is TGTGCCAGCAGCCTAGACAGGGATCCCTACAATGAGCAGTTCTTC. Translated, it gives CASSLDRDPYNEQFF. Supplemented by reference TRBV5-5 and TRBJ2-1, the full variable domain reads DAGVTQSPTHLIKTRGQQVTLRCSPISGHKSVSWYQQVLGQGPQFIFQYYEKEERGRGNFPDRFSARQFPNYSSELNVNALLLGDSALYLCASSLDRDPYNEQFFGPGTRLTVL.

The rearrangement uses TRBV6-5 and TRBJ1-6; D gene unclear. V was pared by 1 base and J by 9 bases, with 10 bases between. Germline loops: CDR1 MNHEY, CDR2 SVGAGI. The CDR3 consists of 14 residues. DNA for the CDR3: TGTGCCAGCAGTTACTGGGTTTCAGGTTCACCCCTCCACTTT. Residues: CASSYWVSGSPLHF.

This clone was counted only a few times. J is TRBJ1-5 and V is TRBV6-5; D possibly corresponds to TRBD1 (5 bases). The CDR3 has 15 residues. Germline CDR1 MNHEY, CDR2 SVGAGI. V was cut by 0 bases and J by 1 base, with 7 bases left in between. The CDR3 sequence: CASSYSRDSNQPQHF. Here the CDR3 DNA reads TGTGCCAGCAGTTACTCGCGGGACAGCAATCAGCCCCAGCATTTT.

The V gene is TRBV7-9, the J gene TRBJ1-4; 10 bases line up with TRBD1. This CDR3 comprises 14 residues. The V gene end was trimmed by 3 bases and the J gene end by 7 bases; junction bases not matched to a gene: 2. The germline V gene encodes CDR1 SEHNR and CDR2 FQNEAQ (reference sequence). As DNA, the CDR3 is TGTGCCAGCAGCTTGTGGACAGGGGGTGAAAAACTGTTTTTT. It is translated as CASSLWTGGEKLFF.

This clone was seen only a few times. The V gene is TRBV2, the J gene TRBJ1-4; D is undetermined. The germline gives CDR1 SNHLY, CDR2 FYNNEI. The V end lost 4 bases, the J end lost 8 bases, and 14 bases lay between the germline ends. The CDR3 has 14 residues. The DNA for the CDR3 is TGTGCCAGCAGTGCAGAGACATATGTAGAAAAACTGTTTTTT. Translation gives CASSAETYVEKLFF.

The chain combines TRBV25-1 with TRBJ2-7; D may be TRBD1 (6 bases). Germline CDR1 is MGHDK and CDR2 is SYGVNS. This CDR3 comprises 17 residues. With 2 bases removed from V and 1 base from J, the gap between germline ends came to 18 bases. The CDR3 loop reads CASSEIVPDSDSYEQYF. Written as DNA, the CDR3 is TGTGCCAGCAGTGAAATTGTCCCGGACAGTGATTCCTACGAGCAGTACTTC.

CDR3 bases: TGTGCCAGCAGCTTACAATGGGCACGTGAGCAGTTCTTC. The encoded protein is CASSLQWAREQFF. The chain employs TRBV7-2 and TRBJ2-1; D uncertain. The CDR3 contains 13 residues. The V and J ends lost 2 bases and 9 bases respectively, with 11 bases between them. CDR1 is SGHTA, CDR2 FQGNSA, per germline.

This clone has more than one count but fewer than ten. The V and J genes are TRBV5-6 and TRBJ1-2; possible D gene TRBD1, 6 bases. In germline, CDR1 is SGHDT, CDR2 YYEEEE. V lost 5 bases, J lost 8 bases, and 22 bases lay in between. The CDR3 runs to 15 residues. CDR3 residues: CASSRTGQVLRGYTF. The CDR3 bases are TGTGCCAGCAGTCGAACAGGGCAGGTCTTGCGAGGCTACACCTTC.

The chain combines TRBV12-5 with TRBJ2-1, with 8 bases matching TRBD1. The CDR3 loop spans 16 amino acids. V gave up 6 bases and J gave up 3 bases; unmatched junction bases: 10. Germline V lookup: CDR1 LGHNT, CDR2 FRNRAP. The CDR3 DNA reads TGTGCTAGTGGCCCTGGACAGGGAATCTTCTACAATGAGCAGTTCTTC. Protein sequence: CASGPGQGIFYNEQFF.

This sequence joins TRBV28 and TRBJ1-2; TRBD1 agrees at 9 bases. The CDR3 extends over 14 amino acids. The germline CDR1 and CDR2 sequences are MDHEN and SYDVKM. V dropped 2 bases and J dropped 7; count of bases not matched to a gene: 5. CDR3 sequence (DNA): TGTGCCAGCAGTTTAGGGGGACAGGGAGGTGGCTACACCTTC. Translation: CASSLGGQGGGYTF.

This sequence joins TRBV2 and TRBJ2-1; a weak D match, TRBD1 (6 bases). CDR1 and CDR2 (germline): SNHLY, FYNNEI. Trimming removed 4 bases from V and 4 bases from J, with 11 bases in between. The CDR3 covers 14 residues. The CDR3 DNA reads TGTGCCAGCAGTGCGGATACAGGGTACAATGAGCAGTTCTTC. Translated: CASSADTGYNEQFF.

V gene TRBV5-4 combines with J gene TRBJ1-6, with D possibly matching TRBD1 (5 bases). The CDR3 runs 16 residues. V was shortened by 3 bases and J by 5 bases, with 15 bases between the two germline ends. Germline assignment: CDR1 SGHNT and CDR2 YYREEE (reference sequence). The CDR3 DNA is TGTGCCAGCAGCTCCGGGGGGGGACTTAATAATTCACCCCTCCACTTT. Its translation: CASSSGGGLNNSPLHF.

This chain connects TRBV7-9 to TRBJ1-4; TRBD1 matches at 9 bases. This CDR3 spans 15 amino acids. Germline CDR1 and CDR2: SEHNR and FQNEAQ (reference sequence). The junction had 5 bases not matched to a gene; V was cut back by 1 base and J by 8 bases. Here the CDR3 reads CASSLVGQGYEKLFF. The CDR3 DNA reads TGTGCCAGCAGCTTAGTAGGACAGGGGTACGAAAAACTGTTTTTT.

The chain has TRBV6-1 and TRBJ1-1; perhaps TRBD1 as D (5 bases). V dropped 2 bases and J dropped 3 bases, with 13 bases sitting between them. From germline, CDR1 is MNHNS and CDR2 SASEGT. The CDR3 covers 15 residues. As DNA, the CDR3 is TGTGCCAGCAGTGAAAGCAGGGTCTCGGACACTGAAGCTTTCTTT. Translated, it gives CASSESRVSDTEAFF.